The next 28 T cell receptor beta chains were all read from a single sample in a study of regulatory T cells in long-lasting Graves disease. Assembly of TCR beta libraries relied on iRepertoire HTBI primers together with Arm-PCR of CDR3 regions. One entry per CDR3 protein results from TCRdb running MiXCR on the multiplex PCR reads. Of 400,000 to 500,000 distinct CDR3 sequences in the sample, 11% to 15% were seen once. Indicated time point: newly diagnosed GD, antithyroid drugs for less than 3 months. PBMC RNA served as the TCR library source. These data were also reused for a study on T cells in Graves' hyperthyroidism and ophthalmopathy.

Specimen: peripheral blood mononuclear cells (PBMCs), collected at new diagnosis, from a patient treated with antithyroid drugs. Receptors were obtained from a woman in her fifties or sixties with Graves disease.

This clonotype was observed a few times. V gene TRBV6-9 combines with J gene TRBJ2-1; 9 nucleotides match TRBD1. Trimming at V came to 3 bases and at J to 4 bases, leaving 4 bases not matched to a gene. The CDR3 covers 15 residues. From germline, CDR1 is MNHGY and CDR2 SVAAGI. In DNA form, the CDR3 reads TGTGCCAGCAGTTACATGACAGGGGGGTACAATGAGCAGTTCTTC. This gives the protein CASSYMTGGYNEQFF.

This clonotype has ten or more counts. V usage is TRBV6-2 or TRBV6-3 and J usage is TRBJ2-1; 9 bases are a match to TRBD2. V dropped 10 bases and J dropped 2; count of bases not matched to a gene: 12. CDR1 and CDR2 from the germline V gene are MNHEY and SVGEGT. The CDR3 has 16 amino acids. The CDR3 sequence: CATTNRLAGTYNEQFF. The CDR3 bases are TGTGCCACCACGAACCGCCTAGCGGGAACCTACAATGAGCAGTTCTTC.

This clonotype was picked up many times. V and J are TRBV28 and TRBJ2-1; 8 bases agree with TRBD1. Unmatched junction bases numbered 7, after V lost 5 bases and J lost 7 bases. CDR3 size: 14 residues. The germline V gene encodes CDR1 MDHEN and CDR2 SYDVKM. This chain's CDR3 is CASSLPGGQNEQFF. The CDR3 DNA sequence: TGTGCCAGCAGTCTCCCAGGGGGCCAGAATGAGCAGTTCTTC.

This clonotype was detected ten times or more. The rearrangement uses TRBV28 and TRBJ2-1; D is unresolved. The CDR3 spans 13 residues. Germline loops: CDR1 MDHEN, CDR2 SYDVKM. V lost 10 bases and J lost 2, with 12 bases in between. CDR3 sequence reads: CATLRTPYNEQFF. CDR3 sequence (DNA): TGTGCCACGCTTAGGACCCCCTACAATGAGCAGTTCTTC.

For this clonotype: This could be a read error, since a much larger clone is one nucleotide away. The CDR3: CASIIDRPYEHYF. CDR3 bases: TGTGCCAGCATCATTGACAGACCCTACGAGCATTACTTC. The genes are TRBV28 and TRBJ2-7; possibly TRBD1 for D (5 bases). The germline V gene encodes CDR1 MDHEN and CDR2 SYDVKM. The CDR3 covers 13 residues.

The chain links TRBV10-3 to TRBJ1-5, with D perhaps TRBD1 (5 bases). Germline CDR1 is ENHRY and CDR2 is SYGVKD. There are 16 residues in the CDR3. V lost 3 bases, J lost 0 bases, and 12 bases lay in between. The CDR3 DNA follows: TGTGCCATCAGTGAAAGGCTACAGGTTAGCAATCAGCCCCAGCATTTT. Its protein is CAISERLQVSNQPQHF.

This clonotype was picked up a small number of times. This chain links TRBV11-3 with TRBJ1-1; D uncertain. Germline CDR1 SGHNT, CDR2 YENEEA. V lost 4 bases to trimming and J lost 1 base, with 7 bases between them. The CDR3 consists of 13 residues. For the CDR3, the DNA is TGTGCCAGCAGCTCCGAATGGAACACTGAAGCTTTCTTT. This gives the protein CASSSEWNTEAFF. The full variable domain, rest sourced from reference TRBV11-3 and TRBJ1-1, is EAGVVQSPRYKIIEKKQPVAFWCNPISGHNTLYWYLQNLGQGPELLIRYENEEAVDDSQLPKDRFSAERLKGVDSTLKIQPAELGDSAVYLCASSSEWNTEAFFGQGTRLTVV.

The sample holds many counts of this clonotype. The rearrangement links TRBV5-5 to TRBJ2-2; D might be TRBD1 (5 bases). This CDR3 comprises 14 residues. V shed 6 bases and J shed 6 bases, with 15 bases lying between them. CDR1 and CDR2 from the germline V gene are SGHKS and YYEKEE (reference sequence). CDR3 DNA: TGTGCCAGCAACTCCAATAGGGGATCCGGGGAGCTGTTTTTT. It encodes CASNSNRGSGELFF.

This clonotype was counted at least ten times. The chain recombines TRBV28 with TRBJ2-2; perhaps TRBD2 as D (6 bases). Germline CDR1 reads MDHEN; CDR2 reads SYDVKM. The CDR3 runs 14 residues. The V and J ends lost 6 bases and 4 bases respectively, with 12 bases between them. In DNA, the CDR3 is TGTGCCAGCAGCCCTGGGGGGTCCACCGGGGAGCTGTTTTTT. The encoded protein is CASSPGGSTGELFF.

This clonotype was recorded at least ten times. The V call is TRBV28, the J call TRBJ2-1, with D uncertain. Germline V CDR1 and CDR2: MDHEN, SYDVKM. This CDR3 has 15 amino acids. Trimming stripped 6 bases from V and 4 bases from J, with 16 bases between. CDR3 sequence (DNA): TGTGCCAGCAGGCGCGACCTGGCTAGTTACAATGAGCAGTTCTTC. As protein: CASRRDLASYNEQFF.

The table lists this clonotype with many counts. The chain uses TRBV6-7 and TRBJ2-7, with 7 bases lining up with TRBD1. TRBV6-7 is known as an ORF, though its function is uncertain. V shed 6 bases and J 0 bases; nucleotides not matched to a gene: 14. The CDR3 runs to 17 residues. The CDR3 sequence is CASSPKLQQGISYEQYF. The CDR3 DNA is TGTGCCAGCAGCCCGAAACTCCAACAGGGGATCTCCTACGAGCAGTACTTC.

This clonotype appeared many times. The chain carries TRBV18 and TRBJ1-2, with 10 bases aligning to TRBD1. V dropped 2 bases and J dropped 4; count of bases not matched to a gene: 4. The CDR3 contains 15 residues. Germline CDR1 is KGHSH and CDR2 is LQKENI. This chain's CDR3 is CASSPWDRGIYGYTF. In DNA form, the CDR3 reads TGTGCCAGCTCACCATGGGACAGGGGAATCTATGGCTACACCTTC. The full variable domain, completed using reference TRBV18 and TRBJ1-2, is NAGVMQNPRHLVRRRGQEARLRCSPMKGHSHVYWYRQLPEEGLKFMVYLQKENIIDESGMPKERFSAEFPKEGPSILRIQQVVRGDSAAYFCASSPWDRGIYGYTFGSGTRLTVV.

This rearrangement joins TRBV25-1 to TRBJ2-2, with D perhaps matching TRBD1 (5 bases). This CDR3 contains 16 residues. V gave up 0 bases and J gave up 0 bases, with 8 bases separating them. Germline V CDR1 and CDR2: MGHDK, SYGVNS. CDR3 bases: TGTGCCAGCAGTGAATACGACAGCGCGAACACCGGGGAGCTGTTTTTT. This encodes CASSEYDSANTGELFF.

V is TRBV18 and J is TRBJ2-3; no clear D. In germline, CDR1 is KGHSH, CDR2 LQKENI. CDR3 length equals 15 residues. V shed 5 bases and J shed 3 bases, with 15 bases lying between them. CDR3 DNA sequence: TGTGCCAGCTCATCCGACACCGCAGGTACAGATACGCAGTATTTT. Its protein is CASSSDTAGTDTQYF.

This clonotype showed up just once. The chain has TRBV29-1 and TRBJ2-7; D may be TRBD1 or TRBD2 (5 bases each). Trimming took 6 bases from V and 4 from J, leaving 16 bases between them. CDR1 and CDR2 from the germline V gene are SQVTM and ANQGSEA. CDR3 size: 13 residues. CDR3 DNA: TGCAGCGTAAGGGACCCGCTTGGGTACGAGCAGTACTTC. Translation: CSVRDPLGYEQYF.

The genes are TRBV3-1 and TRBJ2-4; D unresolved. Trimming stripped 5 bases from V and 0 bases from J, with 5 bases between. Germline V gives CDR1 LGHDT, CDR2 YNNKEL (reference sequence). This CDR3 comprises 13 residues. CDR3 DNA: TGTGCCAGCAGCGGAGCAGCCAAAAACATTCAGTACTTC. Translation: CASSGAAKNIQYF.

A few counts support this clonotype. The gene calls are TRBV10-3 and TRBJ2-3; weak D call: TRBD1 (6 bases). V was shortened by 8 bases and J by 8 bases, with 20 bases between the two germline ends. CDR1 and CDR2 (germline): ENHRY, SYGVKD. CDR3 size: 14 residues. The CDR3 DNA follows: TGTGCCATCCAAAGTGGGGGCCGGATTGGTACGCAGTATTTT. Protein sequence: CAIQSGGRIGTQYF.

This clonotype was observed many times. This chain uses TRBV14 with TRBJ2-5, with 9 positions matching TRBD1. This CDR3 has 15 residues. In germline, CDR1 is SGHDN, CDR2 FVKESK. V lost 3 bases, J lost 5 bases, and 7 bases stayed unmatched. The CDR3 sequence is CASSQPTGGFETQYF. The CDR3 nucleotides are TGTGCCAGCAGCCAGCCGACAGGGGGTTTCGAGACCCAGTACTTC.

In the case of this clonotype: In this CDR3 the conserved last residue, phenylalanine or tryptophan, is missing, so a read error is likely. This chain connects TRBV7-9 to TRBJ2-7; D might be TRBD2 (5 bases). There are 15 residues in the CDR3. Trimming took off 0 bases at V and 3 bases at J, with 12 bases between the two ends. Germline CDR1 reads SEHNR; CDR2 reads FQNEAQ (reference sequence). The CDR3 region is CASSLAPNGGYEQYC. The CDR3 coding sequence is TGTGCCAGCAGCTTAGCGCCCAACGGAGGCTACGAGCAGTACTGC.

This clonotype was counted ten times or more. The CDR3 DNA reads TGTGCCAGCAGTGTTATTGGGGGGGCAGGGGAAAAACTGTTTTTT. As protein: CASSVIGGAGEKLFF. The V call is TRBV2, the J call TRBJ1-4, with a weak D call TRBD1 (6 bases). The CDR3 has 15 residues. Germline V gene data show CDR1 as SNHLY and CDR2 as FYNNEI. Trimming shortened V by 4 bases and J by 8 bases, and 17 bases separated the two germline ends.

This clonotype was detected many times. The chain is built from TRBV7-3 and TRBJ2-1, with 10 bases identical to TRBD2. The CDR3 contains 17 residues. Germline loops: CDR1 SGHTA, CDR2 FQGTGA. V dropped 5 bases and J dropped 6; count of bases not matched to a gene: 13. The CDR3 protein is CASSPVGRLAGSNEQFF. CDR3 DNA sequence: TGTGCCAGCAGCCCCGTCGGGAGACTAGCGGGTTCCAATGAGCAGTTCTTC.

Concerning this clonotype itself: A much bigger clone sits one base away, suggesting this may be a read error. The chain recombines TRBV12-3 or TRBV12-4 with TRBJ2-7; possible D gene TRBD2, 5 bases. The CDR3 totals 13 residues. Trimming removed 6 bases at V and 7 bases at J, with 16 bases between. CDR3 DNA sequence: TGTGCCAGCAGCGTAGCGCAATACAATGAGCAGTACTTC. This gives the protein CASSVAQYNEQYF.

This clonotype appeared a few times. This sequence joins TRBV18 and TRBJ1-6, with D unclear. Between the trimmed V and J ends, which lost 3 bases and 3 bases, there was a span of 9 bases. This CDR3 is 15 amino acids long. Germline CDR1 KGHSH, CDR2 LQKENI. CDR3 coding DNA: TGTGCCAGCTCACCGGGTCAATACTATAATTCACCCCTCCACTTT. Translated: CASSPGQYYNSPLHF.

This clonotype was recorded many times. CDR3 in amino acids: CASSYRPLAGGIPEQFF. The DNA of the CDR3 is TGTGCCAGCAGTTACCGACCACTAGCGGGAGGTATTCCTGAGCAGTTCTTC. The chain recombines TRBV6-5 with TRBJ2-1; 12 positions match TRBD2. CDR3 length: 17 amino acids. Germline CDR1 MNHEY, CDR2 SVGAGI. With 2 bases clipped from V and 9 bases from J, the junction kept 11 bases outside the gene matches.

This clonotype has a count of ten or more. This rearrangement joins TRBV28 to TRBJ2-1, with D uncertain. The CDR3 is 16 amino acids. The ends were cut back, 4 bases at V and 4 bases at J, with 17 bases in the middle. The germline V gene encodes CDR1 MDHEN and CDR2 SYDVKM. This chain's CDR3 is CASSWFTTRLYNEQFF. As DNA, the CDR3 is TGTGCCAGCAGTTGGTTCACTACCCGACTGTACAATGAGCAGTTCTTC.

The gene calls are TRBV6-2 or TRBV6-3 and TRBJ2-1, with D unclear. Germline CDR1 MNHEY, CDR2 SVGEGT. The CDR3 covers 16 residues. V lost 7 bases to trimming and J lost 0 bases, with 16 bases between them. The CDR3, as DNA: TGTGCCAGCAAGCACATTCAAGCGAGCTCCTACAATGAGCAGTTCTTC. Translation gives CASKHIQASSYNEQFF.

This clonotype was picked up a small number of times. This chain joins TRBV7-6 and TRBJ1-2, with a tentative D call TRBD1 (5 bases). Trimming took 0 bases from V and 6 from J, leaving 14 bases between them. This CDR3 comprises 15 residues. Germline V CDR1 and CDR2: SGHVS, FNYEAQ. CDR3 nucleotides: TGTGCCAGCAGCTTAGCGCGGACACCTCATGATGGCTACACCTTC. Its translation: CASSLARTPHDGYTF.

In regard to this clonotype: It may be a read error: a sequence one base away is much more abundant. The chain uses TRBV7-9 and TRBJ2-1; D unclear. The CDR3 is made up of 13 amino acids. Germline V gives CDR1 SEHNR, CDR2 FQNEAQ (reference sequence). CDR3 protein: CASSLGWADEQSF. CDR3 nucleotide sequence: TGTGCCAGCAGCCTAGGATGGGCAGATGAGCAGTCCTTC.